This TCR beta chain was identified during a study of CD8 T cells in ankylosing spondylitis. V lost 0 bases and J 1 base, leaving 7 bases between the germline ends. This CDR3 comprises 14 residues. Germline V gives CDR1 SGHDT, CDR2 YYEEEE. Study-wide points: Enrichment of disease-linked clones was reportedly significant in matched ankylosing spondylitis synovial fluid. For ankylosing spondylitis blood, a TCR beta motif of 7 or 8 highly homologous variants appeared characteristic.

Quantitative barcoded 5'-RACE was used to prepare TCR beta libraries. MiXCR was run by TCRdb on the 5' RACE reads, yielding one entry per CDR3 protein. The data show about 540,000 distinct CDR3 sequences, roughly an eighth seen once. Note on this clonotype: Its antigen is not known.

The sequenced sample consisted of blood, either unsorted or a sorted T cell fraction (not recorded which). The chain recombines TRBV5-6 with TRBJ1-1; D not resolved. This clonotype originated in a male donor with ankylosing spondylitis. Written as DNA, the CDR3 is TGTGCCAGCAGCTTGGAGTTCAAGAACACTGAAGCTTTCTTT. This encodes CASSLEFKNTEAFF.